This T cell receptor beta chain emerged from a study of beta chain features in type 1 diabetes. Findings of the study overall: Moderate but significant shortening of TCRB CDR3s was recorded in all four CD4+ subsets from Type 1 diabetes patients.

All of the isolated RNA was reverse transcribed, so expressed TCRB transcripts were sequenced. Clones were sequenced by immunoSEQ multiplex PCR, and TCRdb holds only the in-frame ones, with some missing. In the table there are some 280,000 clones, 13% to 15% of which are singletons. Note on this clone: Its antigen is currently unknown.

The TCR originated in a man aged 30-40 years with type 1 diabetes. The sample comprised naive CD4+ T cells from blood.

The CDR3 loop reads CASSPWTGGGQYF. The CDR3 coding sequence is TGTGCCAGCAGCCCTTGGACGGGAGGTGGGCAGTACTTC. This chain connects TRBV14 to TRBJ2-7; 7 bases fit TRBD2. V gave up 4 bases and J gave up 9 bases; unmatched junction bases: 9. Germline V CDR1 and CDR2: SGHDN, FVKESK. The CDR3 is 13 residues long.